This TCR beta chain was recorded in a study of regulatory T cells in long-lasting Graves disease. Study-wide results and caveats: New patients shared fewer public clonotypes (approximately 970) than persistent patients did (about 2,700). Persistent disease preferred TRBV28, TRBJ1-2 and TRBJ2-5; new disease, TRBV20-1 and TRBJ2-1.

The time point denotes: newly diagnosed GD, antithyroid drugs for less than 3 months. Generation of the TCR library employed RNA extracted from PBMCs. Graves' disease diagnosis followed American Thyroid Association guidelines. In regard to this clonotype: Its antigen is unknown.

The length of the CDR3 is 13 residues. V was shortened by 0 bases and J by 9 bases, with 9 bases between the two germline ends. Germline V gives CDR1 SGHNT, CDR2 YENEEA. TCR beta libraries were built with iRepertoire HTBI primers and Arm-PCR of CDR3 regions. Each CDR3 protein gets one entry after TCRdb re-called the multiplex PCR reads with MiXCR. The sample gives approximately 210,000 distinct CDR3 sequences, around 18% of which show up once; roughly 23% is in the top ten. The input for sequencing was peripheral blood mononuclear cells (PBMCs), taken at new diagnosis, from a patient treated with antithyroid drugs. The V and J genes are TRBV11-3 and TRBJ2-1; D is uncertain. This receptor was taken from a female donor with Graves disease. This chain's CDR3 is CASSLEGPAEQFF. The CDR3 DNA sequence: TGTGCCAGCAGCTTAGAAGGGCCAGCTGAGCAGTTCTTC.